These 7 T cell receptor beta chains were all obtained from the same sample, sequenced in a study of blood T cells in healthy people across ages. A J-beta primer mix and a sample-barcoded 5' primer were used in a second PCR of roughly 6 to 11 cycles. TCRdb recomputed calls from the 5' RACE reads with MiXCR, one row per CDR3 protein. This table holds more than 1,000,000 distinct CDR3 sequences, approximately 25% found once. The sample was also reused in another study, on T cells of mothers and their children.

Material for sequencing was blood. The receptors derive from a girl aged 2 to 10 in good health.

This clonotype has just a few counts. The rearrangement links TRBV28 to TRBJ2-2; 7 bases fit TRBD1. J lost 5 bases, V lost 10 bases, and 7 bases had no gene match. Germline V gives CDR1 MDHEN, CDR2 SYDVKM. The CDR3 consists of 13 residues. The CDR3 DNA sequence: TGTGCCACCTTCGACAGGGCGACCGGGGAGCTGTTTTTT. Amino acid sequence: CATFDRATGELFF.

This clonotype was found a few times. V is TRBV10-3 and J is TRBJ2-5; D is unclear. This CDR3 is built from 14 residues. V was shortened by 2 bases and J by 5 bases, with 12 bases between the two germline ends. Germline V gene data show CDR1 as ENHRY and CDR2 as SYGVKD. The DNA for the CDR3 is TGTGCCATCAGTGAGCCCGGGTCGGGTGAGACCCAGTACTTC. It specifies CAISEPGSGETQYF.

The CDR3 sequence is CASSLRTSWGTDTQYF. The CDR3 nucleotides are TGTGCCAGCAGCCTCCGGACTAGCTGGGGAACAGATACGCAGTATTTT. J is TRBJ2-3 and V is TRBV7-2, with 8 positions matching TRBD2. Losses at the gene ends were 5 bases for V and 3 bases for J; bases not matched to a gene: 10. The CDR3 runs to 16 residues. CDR1 and CDR2 from the germline V gene are SGHTA and FQGNSA.

This clonotype was seen only a few times. This chain links TRBV9 with TRBJ2-5; 7 bases fit TRBD2. Germline CDR1 is SGDLS and CDR2 is YYNGEE. The trim removed 3 bases at V and 0 bases at J, leaving 5 bases unmatched. CDR3 size: 15 residues. The CDR3 DNA reads as TGTGCCAGCAGCGCGGGGGGAGGGGACCAAGAGACCCAGTACTTC. This gives the protein CASSAGGGDQETQYF.

This rearrangement joins TRBV3-1 to TRBJ2-7; TRBD1 agrees at 10 bases. Germline V gives CDR1 LGHDT, CDR2 YNNKEL (reference sequence). The CDR3 sequence is 15 residues long. Trimming removed 3 bases from V and 2 bases from J; junction bases left unmatched: 4. The DNA of the CDR3 is TGTGCCAGCAGCCAGGGACAGGGGTTCCCCTACGAGCAGTACTTC. Translated: CASSQGQGFPYEQYF.

This chain connects TRBV20-1 to TRBJ2-5, with 9 positions matching TRBD2. CDR1 is DFQATT and CDR2 is SNEGSKA in the germline V gene (reference sequence). This CDR3 contains 15 residues. V trimming: 0 bases; J trimming: 6 bases; junction bases outside the gene matches: 8. The CDR3 DNA sequence: TGCAGTGCTAGAGATCCCCCGCGGGGGGGCCAGACCCAGTACTTC. Translation gives CSARDPPRGGQTQYF.

This clonotype was recorded a few times. The V gene is TRBV9, the J gene TRBJ2-1; 10 bases agree with TRBD2. The end of the DNA is better explained by TRBJ2-7, so the J call may be wrong. This CDR3 has 12 amino acids. Germline-derived CDR1 and CDR2 are SGDLS and YYNGEE. The CDR3 is CASSIAGGEQYF. The CDR3 nucleotides are TGTGCCAGCAGCATAGCGGGGGGAGAGCAGTACTTC.